Listed here are 8 T cell receptor beta chains from one sample, sequenced in a study of T cells expressing NK-cell markers. Following a re-call of the 5' RACE reads, TCRdb has one entry per CDR3 protein and lacks DNA. The sample has around 470,000 distinct CDR3 sequences. Material: blood T cells: a sorted CD56 or NKG2C T cell subset, CD4+ or CD8+ T cells, or bulk PBMC T cells (not recorded which). The receptor set was obtained from a woman aged 50 to 60 in good health.

This rearrangement joins TRBV2 to TRBJ2-5; the D call of TRBD2 rests on TCRdb alone, since no DNA is present to check it. The CDR3 totals 15 residues. Germline V gives CDR1 SNHLY, CDR2 FYNNEI. The CDR3 loop is CASIVRTTFQETQYF. The full variable domain, with the rest looked up from reference TRBV2 and TRBJ2-5, is EPEVTQTPSHQVTQMGQEVILRCVPISNHLYFYWYRQILGQKVEFLVSFYNNEISEKSEIFDDQFSVERPDGSNFTLKIRSTKLEDSAMYFCASIVRTTFQETQYFGPGTRLLVL.

The rearrangement joins TRBV28 to TRBJ2-2. This CDR3 region has 14 residues. From germline, CDR1 is MDHEN and CDR2 SYDVKM. The chain's CDR3 is CASSTPGITGELFF.

V usage is TRBV10-3 and J usage is TRBJ1-2; TCRdb names TRBD1, which stays unverified in the absence of DNA. Germline lookup yields CDR1 ENHRY and CDR2 SYGVKD. There are 15 residues in the CDR3. The CDR3 loop is CAISDRTVSDYGYTF.

V gene TRBV11-2 combines with J gene TRBJ1-1; absent DNA, TCRdb's TRBD1 call cannot be checked. This CDR3 has 17 residues. CDR1 is SGHAT and CDR2 is FQNNGV in the germline V gene. This CDR3 is CASSLGGAGFSGTEAFF.

The V call is TRBV12-3 or TRBV12-4, the J call TRBJ2-5. The CDR3 covers 12 residues. CDR3 amino acids: CASSPFRETQYF.

This chain uses TRBV9 with TRBJ1-2; TCRdb designates TRBD1, a call that cannot be tested without DNA. The CDR3 extends over 13 amino acids. The V gene's germline CDR1 is SGDLS and CDR2 YYNGEE. CDR3 region: CASSAEGARGYTF.

The gene calls are TRBV7-9 and TRBJ2-5. The CDR3 has 15 residues. Germline V gene sequence: CDR1 SEHNR, CDR2 FQNEAQ (reference sequence). CDR3 amino acids: CASSLGTILQETQYF.

V gene TRBV5-1 combines with J gene TRBJ1-1; with no DNA, the TCRdb D assignment of TRBD1 cannot be verified. Germline CDR1 and CDR2: SGHRS and YFSETQ. The CDR3 covers 15 residues. This CDR3 reads CASALRAGRNTEAFF.